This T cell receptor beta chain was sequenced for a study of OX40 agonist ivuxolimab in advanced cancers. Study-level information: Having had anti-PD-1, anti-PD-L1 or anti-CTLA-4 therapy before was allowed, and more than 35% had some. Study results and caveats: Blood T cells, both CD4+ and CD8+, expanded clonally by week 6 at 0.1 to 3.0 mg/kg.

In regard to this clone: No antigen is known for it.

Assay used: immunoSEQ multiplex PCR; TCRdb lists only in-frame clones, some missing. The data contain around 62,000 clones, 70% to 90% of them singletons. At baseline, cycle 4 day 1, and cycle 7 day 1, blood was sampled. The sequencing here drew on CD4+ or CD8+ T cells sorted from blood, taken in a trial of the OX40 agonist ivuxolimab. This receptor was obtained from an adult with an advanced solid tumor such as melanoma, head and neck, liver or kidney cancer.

The CDR3 DNA is TGTGCCAGCAGTCGAACCGTAGGAGGCTCGGGTGGGGAGCTGTTTTTT. This encodes CASSRTVGGSGGELFF. This chain connects TRBV27 to TRBJ2-2, with D possibly TRBD2 on 5 matching bases. V lost 5 bases and J lost 8, with 21 bases in between. The germline gives CDR1 MNHEY, CDR2 SMNVEV (reference sequence). The CDR3 sequence is 16 residues long.